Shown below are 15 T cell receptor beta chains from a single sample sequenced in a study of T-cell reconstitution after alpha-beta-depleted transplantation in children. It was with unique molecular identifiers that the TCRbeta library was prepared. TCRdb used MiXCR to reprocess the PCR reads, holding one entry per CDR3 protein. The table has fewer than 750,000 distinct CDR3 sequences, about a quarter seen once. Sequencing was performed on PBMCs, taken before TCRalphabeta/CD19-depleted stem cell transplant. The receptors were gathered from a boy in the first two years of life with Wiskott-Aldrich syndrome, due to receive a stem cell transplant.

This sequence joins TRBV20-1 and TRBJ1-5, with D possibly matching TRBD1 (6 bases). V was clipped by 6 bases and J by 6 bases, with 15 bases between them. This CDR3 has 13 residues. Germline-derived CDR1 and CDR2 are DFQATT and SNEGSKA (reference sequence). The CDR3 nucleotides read TGCAGTGCGCAACAGGGAGGTAGTCAGCCCCAGCATTTT. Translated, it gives CSAQQGGSQPQHF.

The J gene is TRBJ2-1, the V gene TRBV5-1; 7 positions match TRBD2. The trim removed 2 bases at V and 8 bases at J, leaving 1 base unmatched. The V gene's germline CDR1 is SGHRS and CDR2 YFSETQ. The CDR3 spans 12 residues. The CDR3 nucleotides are TGCGCCAGCAGCTTCGCGGGGGATGAGCAGTTCTTC. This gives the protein CASSFAGDEQFF.

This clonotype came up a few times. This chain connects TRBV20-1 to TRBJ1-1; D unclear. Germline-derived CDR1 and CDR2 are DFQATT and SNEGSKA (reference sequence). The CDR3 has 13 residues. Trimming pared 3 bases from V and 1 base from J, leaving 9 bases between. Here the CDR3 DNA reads TGCAGTGCTAGGCCCTCAGGGAACACTGAAGCTTTCTTT. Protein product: CSARPSGNTEAFF.

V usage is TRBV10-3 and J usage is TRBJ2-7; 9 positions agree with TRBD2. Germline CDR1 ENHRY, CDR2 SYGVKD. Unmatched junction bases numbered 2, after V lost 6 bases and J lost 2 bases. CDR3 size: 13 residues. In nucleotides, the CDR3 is TGTGCCATCAGCTTAGCGGGAGCCTACGAGCAGTACTTC. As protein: CAISLAGAYEQYF.

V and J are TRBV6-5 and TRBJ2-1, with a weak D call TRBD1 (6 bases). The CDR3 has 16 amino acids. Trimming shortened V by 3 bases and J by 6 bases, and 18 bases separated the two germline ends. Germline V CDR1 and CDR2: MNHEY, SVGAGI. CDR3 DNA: TGTGCCAGCAGTTATTCGGCTAGGGGGAGTGGCAATGAGCAGTTCTTC. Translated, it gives CASSYSARGSGNEQFF.

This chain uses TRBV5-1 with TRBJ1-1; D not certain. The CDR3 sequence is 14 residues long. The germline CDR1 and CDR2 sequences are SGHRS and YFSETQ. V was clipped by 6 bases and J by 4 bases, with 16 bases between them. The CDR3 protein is CASTLTVSGTEAFF. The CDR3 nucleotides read TGCGCCAGCACCCTAACTGTGAGCGGCACTGAAGCTTTCTTT.

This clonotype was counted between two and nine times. CDR3 amino acids: CASSLPRSHVRDEQYF. CDR3 nucleotide sequence: TGCGCCAGCAGCCTTCCTCGATCCCACGTGCGGGACGAGCAGTACTTC. This chain connects TRBV5-1 to TRBJ2-7; weak D call: TRBD2 (5 bases). Germline V gives CDR1 SGHRS, CDR2 YFSETQ. Trimming shortened V by 4 bases and J by 5 bases, and 22 bases separated the two germline ends. The length of the CDR3 is 16 residues.

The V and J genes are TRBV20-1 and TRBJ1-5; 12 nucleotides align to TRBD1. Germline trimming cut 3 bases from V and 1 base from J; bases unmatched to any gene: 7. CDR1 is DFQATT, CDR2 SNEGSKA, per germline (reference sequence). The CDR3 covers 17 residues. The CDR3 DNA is TGCAGTGCTAGTCGCGGGACAGGGGGCGGAAGCAATCAGCCCCAGCATTTT. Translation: CSASRGTGGGSNQPQHF.

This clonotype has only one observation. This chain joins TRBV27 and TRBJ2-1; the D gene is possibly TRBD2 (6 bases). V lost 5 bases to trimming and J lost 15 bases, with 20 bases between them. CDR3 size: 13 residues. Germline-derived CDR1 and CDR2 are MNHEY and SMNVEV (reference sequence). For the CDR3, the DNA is TGTGCCAGCAGTCTCAAAGGCTCTAGCGAGGGGTTCTTC. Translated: CASSLKGSSEGFF.

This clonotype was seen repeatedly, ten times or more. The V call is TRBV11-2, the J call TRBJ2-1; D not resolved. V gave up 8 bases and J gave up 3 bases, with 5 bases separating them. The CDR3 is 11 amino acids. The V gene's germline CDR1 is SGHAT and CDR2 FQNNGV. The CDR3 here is CASGRYNEQFF. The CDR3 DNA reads TGTGCCAGCGGCCGCTACAATGAGCAGTTCTTC.

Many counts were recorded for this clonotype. The CDR3 nucleotides are TGCGCCAGCAGCTTGGATGGGGGGTGGAATGAGCAGTTCTTC. Its protein is CASSLDGGWNEQFF. The rearrangement joins TRBV5-1 to TRBJ2-1; tentative D call: TRBD2 (6 bases). This CDR3 has 14 residues. CDR1 SGHRS and CDR2 YFSETQ come from the germline V gene. V lost 0 bases to trimming and J lost 7 bases, with 11 bases between them.

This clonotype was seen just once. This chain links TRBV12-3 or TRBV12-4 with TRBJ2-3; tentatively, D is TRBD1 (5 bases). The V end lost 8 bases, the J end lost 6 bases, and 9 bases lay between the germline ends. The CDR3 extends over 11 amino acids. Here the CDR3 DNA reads TGTGCCAGCGCGCAGGGTGATACGCAGTATTTT. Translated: CASAQGDTQYF.

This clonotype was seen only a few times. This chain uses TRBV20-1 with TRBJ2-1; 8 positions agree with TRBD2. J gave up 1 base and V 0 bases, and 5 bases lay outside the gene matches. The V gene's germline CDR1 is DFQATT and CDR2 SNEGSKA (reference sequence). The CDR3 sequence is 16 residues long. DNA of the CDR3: TGCAGTGCTAGAGATGTAGGCGGGAGGTCCTACAATGAGCAGTTCTTC. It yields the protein CSARDVGGRSYNEQFF.

Written as DNA, the CDR3 is TGCGCCAGCAGCTTGGTCGGCGGGAGGCGGGACAATGAGCAGTTCTTC. Translated: CASSLVGGRRDNEQFF. The V and J genes are TRBV5-1 and TRBJ2-1, with TRBD2 matching 8 bases. Trimming took 0 bases from V and 5 from J; bases not matched to a gene: 7. CDR3 length equals 16 residues. CDR1 and CDR2 (germline): SGHRS, YFSETQ.

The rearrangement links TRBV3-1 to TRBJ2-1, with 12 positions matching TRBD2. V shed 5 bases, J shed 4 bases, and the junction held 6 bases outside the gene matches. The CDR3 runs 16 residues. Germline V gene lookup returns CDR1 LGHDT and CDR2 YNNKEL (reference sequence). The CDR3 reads CASSDGLAGLYNEQFF. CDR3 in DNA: TGTGCCAGCAGCGATGGACTAGCGGGACTTTACAATGAGCAGTTCTTC.